This is a list of T cell receptor beta chains from one sample in a study of blood T cell repertoires in COVID-19. Data came from immunoSEQ multiplex PCR; TCRdb stores just in-frame clones and leaves some out. The repertoire holds around 200,000 clones, with roughly nine tenths as singletons. The sample was peripheral blood. These receptors were collected from a man between 65 and 85 years old with active or convalescent COVID-19. Both conserved end residues are trimmed from each CDR3. Fields, in order: J gene, V gene, CDR3 protein.

J: TRBJ1-2
V: TRBV27
CDR3: ASSGGQGINYGYT

J: TRBJ2-7
V: TRBV7-9
CDR3: ASSPSLGTAYEQY

J: TRBJ2-1
V: TRBV19
CDR3: ASSLSTQGEQF

J: TRBJ1-4
V: TRBV7-2
CDR3: ASSWDRKYEKLF

J: TRBJ2-3
V: TRBV7-2
CDR3: ASSSRTSGRPFTDTQY

J: TRBJ1-5
V: TRBV19
CDR3: ASSIGTGNQPQH

J: TRBJ1-1
V: TRBV19
CDR3: ASSIQGANTEAF

J: TRBJ2-7
V: TRBV4-3
CDR3: ASSQATGGYEQY

J: TRBJ2-5
V: TRBV18
CDR3: ASSPPTSQRETQY

J: TRBJ1-1
V: TRBV4-3
CDR3: ASSPSAGGGDTEAF

J: TRBJ2-1
V: TRBV5-1
CDR3: ASSWTSDNEQF

J: TRBJ1-2
V: TRBV7-2
CDR3: ASSLAHSGYT

J: TRBJ1-5
V: TRBV2
CDR3: ASSAGINQPQH

J: TRBJ2-2
V: TRBV9
CDR3: ASSVEGGRGTGELF

J: TRBJ2-5
V: TRBV18
CDR3: ASSRTGNFQETQY

J: TRBJ1-2
V: TRBV5-4
CDR3: ASSIDRANRGYT

J: TRBJ1-2
V: TRBV28
CDR3: ASSPPGYGYT

J: TRBJ1-1
V: TRBV18
CDR3: ASSQGQGLNTEAF

J: TRBJ2-1
V: TRBV6-6
CDR3: ASSYPGTSSYNEQF

J: TRBJ2-5
V: TRBV7-7
CDR3: ASSLRLVSGQGGETQY

J: TRBJ1-2
V: TRBV6-5
CDR3: ASNRDSGNYGYT

J: TRBJ2-1
V: TRBV7-3
CDR3: ASSLDLAGVNEQF

J: TRBJ2-3
V: TRBV27
CDR3: ASSPDTNFDTQY

J: TRBJ2-7
V: TRBV6-2/TRBV6-3
CDR3: ASSSARVPPYEQY

J: TRBJ1-5
V: TRBV30
CDR3: AWSGTGFFSQH

J: TRBJ1-2
V: TRBV9
CDR3: ASSPRLGGVGGYT

J: TRBJ2-2
V: TRBV5-1
CDR3: ASSFSPTGGRDGELF

J: TRBJ2-7
V: TRBV11-3
CDR3: ASSLRPGVRVQY

J: TRBJ1-4
V: TRBV15
CDR3: ATSRDLRDEKLF

J: TRBJ1-5
V: TRBV18
CDR3: ASSPKPGSQPQH

J: TRBJ1-1
V: TRBV4-3
CDR3: ASSPSGGSPGAF